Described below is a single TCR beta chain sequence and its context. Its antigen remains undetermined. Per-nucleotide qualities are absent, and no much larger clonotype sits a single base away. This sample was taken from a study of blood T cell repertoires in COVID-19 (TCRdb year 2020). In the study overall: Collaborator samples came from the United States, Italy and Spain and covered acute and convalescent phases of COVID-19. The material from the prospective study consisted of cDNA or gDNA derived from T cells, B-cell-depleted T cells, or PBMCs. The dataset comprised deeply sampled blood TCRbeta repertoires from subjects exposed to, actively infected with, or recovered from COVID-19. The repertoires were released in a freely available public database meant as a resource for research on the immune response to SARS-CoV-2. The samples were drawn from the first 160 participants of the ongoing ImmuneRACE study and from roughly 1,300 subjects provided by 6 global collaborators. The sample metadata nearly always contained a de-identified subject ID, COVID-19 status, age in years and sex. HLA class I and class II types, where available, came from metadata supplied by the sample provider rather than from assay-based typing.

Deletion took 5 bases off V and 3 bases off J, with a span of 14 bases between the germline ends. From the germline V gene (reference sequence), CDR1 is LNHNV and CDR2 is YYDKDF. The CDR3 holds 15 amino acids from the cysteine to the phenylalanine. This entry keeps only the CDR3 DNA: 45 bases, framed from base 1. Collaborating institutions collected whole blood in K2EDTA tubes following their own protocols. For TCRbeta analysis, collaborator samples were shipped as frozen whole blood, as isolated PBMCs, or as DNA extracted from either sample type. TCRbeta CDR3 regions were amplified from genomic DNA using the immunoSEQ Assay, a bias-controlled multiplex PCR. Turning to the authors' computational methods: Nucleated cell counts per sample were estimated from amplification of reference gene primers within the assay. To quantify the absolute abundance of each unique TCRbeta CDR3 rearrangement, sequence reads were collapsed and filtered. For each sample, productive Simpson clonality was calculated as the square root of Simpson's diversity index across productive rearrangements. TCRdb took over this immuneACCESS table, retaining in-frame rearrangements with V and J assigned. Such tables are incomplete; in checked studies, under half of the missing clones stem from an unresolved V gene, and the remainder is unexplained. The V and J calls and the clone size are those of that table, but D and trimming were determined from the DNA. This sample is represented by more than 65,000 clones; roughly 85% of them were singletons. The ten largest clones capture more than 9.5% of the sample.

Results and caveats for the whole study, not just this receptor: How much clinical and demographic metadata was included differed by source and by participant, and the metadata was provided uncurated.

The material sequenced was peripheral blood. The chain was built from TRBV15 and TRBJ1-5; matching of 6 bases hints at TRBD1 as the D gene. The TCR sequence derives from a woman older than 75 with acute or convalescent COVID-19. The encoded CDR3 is CATSGAGESNQPQHF. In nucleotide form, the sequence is TGTGCCACCAGCGGGGCAGGGGAGTCCAATCAGCCCCAGCATTTT.